This section outlines one T cell receptor beta chain sequence together with its context. What it recognizes is unknown. Ahead of sequencing, the ViraFEST assay grew antigen-specific CD4+ T cells using viral peptide pools. Subsequent to less than eleven days of culture, CD4+ T cells were isolated. By PCR, the person was confirmed to have had SARS-CoV-2 infection between March and December 2020. Culturing of 1.5 million to 2.5 million PBMC per well took place with about 10 IU/ml IL-2 and around 10 ug/ml peptides. The data derive from a study of vaccination effects on CD4 cells after COVID-19. Study summary: Both of the two convalescent patients gave a sample, one 16 days and one a week before vaccination.

General study results and limits: Pronounced clonal contraction occurred in clones induced by infection and by vaccine late after vaccination.

Produced via immunoSEQ multiplex PCR; TCRdb's table is partial and in-frame only. The table has 30,000 to 45,000 clones, 55% to 75% seen once; the top ten hold about a sixth. This CDR3 comprises 12 residues. Looked up from germline, CDR1 is SGHAT and CDR2 is FQNNGV. V dropped 4 bases and J dropped 2 bases, with 5 bases sitting between them. Sequences were derived from CD4+ T cells from PBMCs cultured with HCoV-NL63 spike peptides, sampled before COVID-19 vaccination. The sequence was collected from a human donor who had a prior SARS-CoV-2 infection. The genes are TRBV11-2 and TRBJ1-1; D is undetermined. The CDR3 loop reads CASSSRNTEAFF. Here the CDR3 DNA reads TGTGCCAGCAGCTCTCGAAACACTGAAGCTTTCTTT.